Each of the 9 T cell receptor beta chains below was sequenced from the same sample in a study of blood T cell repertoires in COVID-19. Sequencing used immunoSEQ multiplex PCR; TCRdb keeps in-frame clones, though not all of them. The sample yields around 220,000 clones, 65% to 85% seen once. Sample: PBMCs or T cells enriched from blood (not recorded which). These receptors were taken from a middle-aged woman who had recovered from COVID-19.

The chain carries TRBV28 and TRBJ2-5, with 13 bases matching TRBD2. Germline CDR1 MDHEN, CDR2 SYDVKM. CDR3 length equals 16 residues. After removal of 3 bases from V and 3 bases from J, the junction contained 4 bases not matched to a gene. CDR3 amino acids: CASSFYGTSGKETQYF. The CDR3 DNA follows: TGTGCCAGCAGTTTTTACGGGACTAGCGGGAAAGAGACCCAGTACTTC. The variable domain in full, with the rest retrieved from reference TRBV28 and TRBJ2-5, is DVKVTQSSRYLVKRTGEKVFLECVQDMDHENMFWYRQDPGLGLRLIYFSYDVKMKEKGDIPEGYSVSREKKERFSLILESASTNQTSMYLCASSFYGTSGKETQYFGPGTRLLVL.

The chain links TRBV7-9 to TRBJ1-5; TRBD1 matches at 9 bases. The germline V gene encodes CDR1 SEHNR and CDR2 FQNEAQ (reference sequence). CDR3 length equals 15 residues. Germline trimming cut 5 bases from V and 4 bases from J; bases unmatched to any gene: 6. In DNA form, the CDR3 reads TGTGCCAGCAGCCTACAGGGGGCCCAAAATCAGCCCCAGCATTTT. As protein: CASSLQGAQNQPQHF.

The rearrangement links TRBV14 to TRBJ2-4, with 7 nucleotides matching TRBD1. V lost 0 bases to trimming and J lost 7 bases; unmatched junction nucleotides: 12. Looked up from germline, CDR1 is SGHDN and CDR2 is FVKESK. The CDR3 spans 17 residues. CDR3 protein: CASSQDSTGVGANIQYF. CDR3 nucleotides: TGTGCCAGCAGCCAAGATTCTACAGGGGTTGGGGCGAACATTCAGTACTTC.

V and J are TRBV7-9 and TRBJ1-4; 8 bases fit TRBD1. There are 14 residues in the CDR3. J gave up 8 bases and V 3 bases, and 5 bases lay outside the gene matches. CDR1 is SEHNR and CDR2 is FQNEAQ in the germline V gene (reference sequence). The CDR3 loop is CASSLPGTGEKLFF. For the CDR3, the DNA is TGTGCCAGCAGCTTGCCCGGGACAGGAGAAAAACTGTTTTTT.

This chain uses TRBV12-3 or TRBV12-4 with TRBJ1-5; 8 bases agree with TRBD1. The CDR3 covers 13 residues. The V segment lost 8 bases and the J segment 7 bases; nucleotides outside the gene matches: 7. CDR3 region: CASQGQGGQPQHF. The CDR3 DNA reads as TGTGCCAGCCAAGGACAGGGCGGCCAGCCCCAGCATTTT.

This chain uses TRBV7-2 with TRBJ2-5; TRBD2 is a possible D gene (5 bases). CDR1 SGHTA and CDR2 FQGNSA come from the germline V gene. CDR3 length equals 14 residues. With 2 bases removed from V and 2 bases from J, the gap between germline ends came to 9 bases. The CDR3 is CASSLLSGQETQYF. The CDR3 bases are TGTGCCAGCAGCTTATTATCGGGACAAGAGACCCAGTACTTC.

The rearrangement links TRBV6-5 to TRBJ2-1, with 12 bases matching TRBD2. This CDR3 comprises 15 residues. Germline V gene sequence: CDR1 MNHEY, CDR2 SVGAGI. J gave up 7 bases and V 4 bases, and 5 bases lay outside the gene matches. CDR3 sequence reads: CASSSRLAGENEQFF. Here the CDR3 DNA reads TGTGCCAGCAGTTCAAGACTAGCGGGAGAGAATGAGCAGTTCTTC.

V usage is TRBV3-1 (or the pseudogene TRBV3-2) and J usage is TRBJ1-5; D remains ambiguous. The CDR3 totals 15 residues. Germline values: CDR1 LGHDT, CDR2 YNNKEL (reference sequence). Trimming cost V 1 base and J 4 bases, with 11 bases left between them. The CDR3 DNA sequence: TGTGCCAGCAGCCAAGGAAGCCTCGTTAATCAGCCCCAGCATTTT. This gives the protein CASSQGSLVNQPQHF.

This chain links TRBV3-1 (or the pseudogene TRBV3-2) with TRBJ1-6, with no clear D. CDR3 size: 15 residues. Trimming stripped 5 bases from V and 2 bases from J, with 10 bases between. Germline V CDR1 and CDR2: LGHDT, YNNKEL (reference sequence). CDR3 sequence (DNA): TGTGCCAGCAGCGTGGGCAGGACCTATAATTCACCCCTCCACTTT. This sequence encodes CASSVGRTYNSPLHF.